The present T cell receptor (beta chain) was sequenced within a study of blood T cell repertoires in COVID-19. The germline V and J ends were trimmed by 3 bases and 2 bases, with 12 bases remaining between them. Germline assignment: CDR1 SGDLS and CDR2 YYNGEE. CDR3 length equals 14 residues. This clone was seen a single time. In the original workflow: It was from reference gene primer amplification that nucleated cell counts were estimated. Clones were read by immunoSEQ multiplex PCR, and TCRdb kept only the in-frame ones, dropping some. Clone size and V and J calls were adopted from that table, with D and trimming inferred from the DNA. The sample carries 250,000 to 400,000 clones, around 86% recorded once.

The TCR originated in a man aged 50 or older with active or convalescent COVID-19. The specimen sequenced was peripheral blood. The chain recombines TRBV9 with TRBJ2-7; possible D gene TRBD1, 5 bases. The CDR3 loop reads CASSAYDSTYEQYF. The CDR3 DNA is TGTGCCAGCAGCGCCTACGACAGCACCTACGAGCAGTACTTC.